A single sample gave rise to the 21 T cell receptor beta chains below, sequenced in a study of shared clonotypes between healthy human individuals. This table comes from immunoSEQ multiplex PCR, and its TCRdb copy is limited to in-frame clones, with some not included. The sample contains 2,500,000 or so clones, 93% of which appear only once. The sample comprised naive CD4+ T cells from PBMCs. Subset reported: CD45RA+ positively selected. The receptor set was obtained from a man between 18 and 35 years old in good health. Some clones in this sample may be carry-over from other donors' samples.

The genes are TRBV7-9 and TRBJ2-2; 7 positions match TRBD1. V lost 5 bases to trimming and J lost 9 bases; unmatched junction nucleotides: 15. The CDR3 sequence is 16 residues long. Germline V CDR1 and CDR2: SEHNR, FQNEAQ (reference sequence). CDR3 residues: CASSQRDRLGLRELFF. CDR3 sequence (DNA): TGTGCCAGCAGCCAAAGGGACAGACTCGGGCTACGGGAGCTGTTTTTT.

The chain recombines TRBV6-5 with TRBJ1-1; perhaps TRBD1 as D (5 bases). The V end lost 6 bases, the J end lost 2 bases, and 16 bases lay between the germline ends. The V gene's germline CDR1 is MNHEY and CDR2 SVGAGI. The CDR3 sequence is 15 residues long. CDR3 DNA sequence: TGTGCCAGCAGACCCGCGGGGGGGATAAACACTGAAGCTTTCTTT. Its translation is CASRPAGGINTEAFF.

The chain has TRBV6-5 and TRBJ2-2; tentatively, D is TRBD1 (6 bases). This CDR3 is built from 16 residues. V dropped 3 bases and J dropped 2 bases, with 13 bases sitting between them. Germline values: CDR1 MNHEY, CDR2 SVGAGI. Here the CDR3 reads CASSYSGAPNTGELFF. The CDR3 DNA reads as TGTGCCAGCAGTTATTCAGGGGCCCCTAACACCGGGGAGCTGTTTTTT.

The chain links TRBV2 to TRBJ2-5; TRBD1 matches 7 bases. The CDR3 is 12 amino acids. Germline lookup yields CDR1 SNHLY and CDR2 FYNNEI. V trimming: 5 bases; J trimming: 5 bases; junction bases outside the gene matches: 2. The CDR3 bases are TGTGCCAGCAGTACAGGGGACGAGACCCAGTACTTC. This codes for CASSTGDETQYF.

J is TRBJ2-1 and V is TRBV27, with 8 bases fitting TRBD1. Germline V gene lookup returns CDR1 MNHEY and CDR2 SMNVEV (reference sequence). V shed 3 bases, J shed 4 bases, and the junction held 5 bases outside the gene matches. The CDR3 runs 15 residues. For the CDR3, the DNA is TGTGCCAGCAGTTTCCGGGACAGGCGATACAATGAGCAGTTCTTC. Its protein is CASSFRDRRYNEQFF.

This chain uses TRBV7-2 with TRBJ2-1; 7 bases line up with TRBD2. Germline trimming cut 1 base from V and 14 bases from J; bases unmatched to any gene: 8. This CDR3 has 13 residues. Germline-derived CDR1 and CDR2 are SGHTA and FQGNSA. CDR3 sequence reads: CASSLVAGVAEFF. The DNA for the CDR3 is TGTGCCAGCAGCTTAGTGGCGGGGGTGGCGGAGTTCTTC.

The table lists this clone with a count of one. This rearrangement joins TRBV5-1 to TRBJ2-1; 14 bases match TRBD2. This CDR3 contains 18 residues. The germline V gene has CDR1 SGHRS and CDR2 YFSETQ. With 3 bases clipped from V and 4 bases from J, the junction kept 9 bases outside the gene matches. The CDR3 DNA sequence: TGCGCCAGCAGCTGGGGACTAGCGGGAGAAGTTGATTACAATGAGCAGTTCTTC. Its translation: CASSWGLAGEVDYNEQFF.

V usage is TRBV30 and J usage is TRBJ1-2; tentatively, D is TRBD1 (6 bases). Germline CDR1 is GTSNPN and CDR2 is SVGIG (reference sequence). Trimming pared 8 bases from V and 8 bases from J, leaving 15 bases between. The CDR3 is 11 residues long. The CDR3 spells CARGVGGGYTF. Here the CDR3 DNA reads TGTGCCCGCGGGGTAGGGGGAGGCTACACCTTC.

With respect to this clone: Distinct nucleotide sequences in the sample also encode this CDR3. This chain connects TRBV7-9 to TRBJ2-1; D gene uncertain. The V gene lost 4 bases and the J gene lost 6 bases, with 10 bases spanning the gap. Germline assignment: CDR1 SEHNR and CDR2 FQNEAQ (reference sequence). This CDR3 contains 13 residues. The CDR3 nucleotides read TGTGCCAGCAGCTCGCGAGACTCCAATGAGCAGTTCTTC. It specifies CASSSRDSNEQFF.

The chain employs TRBV29-1 and TRBJ2-7; 8 bases fit TRBD1. The CDR3 is 11 residues long. The germline V gene encodes CDR1 SQVTM and CDR2 ANQGSEA. With 7 bases clipped from V and 7 bases from J, the junction kept 6 bases outside the gene matches. CDR3 sequence: CSGGTGWEQYF. Here the CDR3 DNA reads TGCAGCGGGGGGACAGGTTGGGAGCAGTACTTC.

The rearrangement joins TRBV5-4 to TRBJ2-1; possibly TRBD2 for D (5 bases). V was clipped by 4 bases and J by 7 bases, with 12 bases between them. CDR3 length: 13 residues. Germline values: CDR1 SGHNT, CDR2 YYREEE (reference sequence). The CDR3 sequence is CASSQPGENEQFF. The CDR3 DNA sequence: TGTGCCAGCAGCCAGCCTGGGGAGAATGAGCAGTTCTTC.

The chain couples TRBV5-1 to TRBJ2-5; TRBD2 might be the D (5 bases). The CDR3 is 14 residues long. CDR1 is SGHRS, CDR2 YFSETQ, per germline. V was pared by 0 bases and J by 2 bases, with 8 bases between. The CDR3 region is CASSLDDYQETQYF. In nucleotides, the CDR3 is TGCGCCAGCAGCTTGGACGACTATCAAGAGACCCAGTACTTC.

The chain carries TRBV28 and TRBJ1-4; the D gene is possibly TRBD1 (5 bases). Per germline, CDR1 MDHEN and CDR2 SYDVKM. V was cut by 4 bases and J by 8 bases, with 17 bases left in between. The length of the CDR3 is 15 residues. In nucleotides, the CDR3 is TGTGCCAGCAGTTCCCCCGGGGGGTTTGAGGAAAAACTGTTTTTT. Its translation is CASSSPGGFEEKLFF.

V gene TRBV4-3 combines with J gene TRBJ2-1; 15 nucleotides line up with TRBD2. There are 19 residues in the CDR3. The junction had 7 bases not matched to a gene; V was cut back by 4 bases and J by 0 bases. Germline loops: CDR1 LGHNA, CDR2 YSLEER. The CDR3 here is CASSLRTSGRVSSYNEQFF. CDR3 sequence (DNA): TGCGCCAGCAGCCTAAGGACTAGCGGGAGGGTAAGCTCCTACAATGAGCAGTTCTTC.

The V call is TRBV20-1, the J call TRBJ2-3, with D hard to call. The CDR3 consists of 11 residues. Trimming pared 6 bases from V and 4 bases from J, leaving 8 bases between. The germline V gene has CDR1 DFQATT and CDR2 SNEGSKA (reference sequence). The CDR3 reads CSATPADTQYF. The CDR3 DNA follows: TGCAGTGCGACACCTGCAGATACGCAGTATTTT.

The chain links TRBV5-1 to TRBJ2-3; 8 bases line up with TRBD2. With V trimmed by 1 base and J by 2 bases, 3 bases remained unmatched. CDR3 size: 15 residues. CDR1 and CDR2 (germline): SGHRS, YFSETQ. CDR3 DNA: TGCGCCAGCAGCTTGCGGCGGGGGGACACAGATACGCAGTATTTT. Its translation: CASSLRRGDTDTQYF.

The chain recombines TRBV11-2 with TRBJ2-6; 7 bases line up with TRBD1. The CDR3 runs 17 residues. Looked up from germline, CDR1 is SGHAT and CDR2 is FQNNGV. Unmatched junction bases numbered 9, after V lost 7 bases and J lost 0 bases. CDR3 loop: CASNDRARGSGANVLTF. The CDR3 nucleotides are TGTGCCAGCAACGACAGGGCCCGGGGCTCTGGGGCCAACGTCCTGACTTTC.

The chain has TRBV6-5 and TRBJ2-7, with 8 nucleotides matching TRBD1. The CDR3 runs 15 residues. V was clipped by 2 bases and J by 2 bases; unmatched bases: 5. CDR1 is MNHEY and CDR2 is SVGAGI in the germline V gene. CDR3: CASSYGSTGAYEQYF. The DNA for the CDR3 is TGTGCCAGCAGTTACGGATCGACAGGGGCCTACGAGCAGTACTTC.

This clone was recorded once. The rearrangement uses TRBV7-9 and TRBJ2-4; D is tentatively TRBD1 or TRBD2 (6 bases each). The V and J ends lost 5 bases and 10 bases respectively, with 21 bases between them. The CDR3 contains 15 residues. CDR1 is SEHNR, CDR2 FQNEAQ, per germline (reference sequence). The chain's CDR3 is CASSGGPGERAIQYF. The CDR3 DNA reads as TGTGCCAGCAGCGGAGGGCCAGGGGAACGCGCTATTCAGTACTTC.

The chain has TRBV6-5 and TRBJ1-5; D perhaps matches TRBD1 (6 bases). The germline V and J ends were trimmed by 3 bases and 5 bases, with 14 bases remaining between them. The CDR3 loop spans 15 amino acids. Germline V gene data show CDR1 as MNHEY and CDR2 as SVGAGI. DNA for the CDR3: TGTGCCAGCAGTTATGGGGGGGGCTCGCATCAGCCCCAGCATTTT. Translating it yields CASSYGGGSHQPQHF.

The chain recombines TRBV7-3 with TRBJ2-2; tentative D call: TRBD2 (5 bases). V was cut by 5 bases and J by 5 bases, with 12 bases left in between. The CDR3 has 14 residues. Germline-derived CDR1 and CDR2 are SGHTA and FQGTGA. The CDR3: CASSPGLPTGELFF. The CDR3 DNA sequence: TGTGCCAGCAGCCCAGGACTTCCAACCGGGGAGCTGTTTTTT.